This T cell receptor (beta chain) originates from a study of CD8 T cells in Susac syndrome. RNA amounts of roughly 0.45 to 1 ug underwent reverse transcription with random hexamers. TCR beta CDR3 was amplified by immunoSEQ covering 54 Vbeta and 13 Jbeta. TCRdb passed the immunoSEQ multiplex PCR reads through MiXCR, listing each CDR3 protein once. Of roughly 120,000 distinct CDR3 sequences listed, more than 90% were seen once; the top ten hold roughly 0.091%. Germline-derived CDR1 and CDR2 are SQVTM and ANQGSEA. The CDR3 sequence is 13 residues long. V was pared by 3 bases and J by 4 bases, with 12 bases between.

This chain links TRBV29-1 with TRBJ1-1; D possibly corresponds to TRBD1 (5 bases). The sample was CD4+ T cells from PBMCs. This sequence originates from a human donor in good health. In DNA form, the CDR3 reads TGCAGCGTTGAGGGGAGGGGATTCACTGAAGCTTTCTTT. It yields the protein CSVEGRGFTEAFF.